This T cell receptor beta chain is from a study of T cells in localized non-small cell lung cancer. On this clone itself: The antigen is unknown.

Using immunoSEQ multiplex PCR, the repertoire was profiled, and TCRdb retains in-frame clones only, with some absent. The sample records approximately 29,000 clones, more than 65% being singletons. Per the germline V gene, CDR1 is DFQATT and CDR2 is SNEGSKA (reference sequence). CDR3 length: 11 amino acids. Broader study findings: A median of about 54 of the top 100 tumor clones appeared in adjacent lung, which was paired and uninvolved. Owing to sequencing of a solitary tumor region, heterogeneity cannot be discounted. A higher density of T cells in blood coincided with extended overall survival.

This clonotype was obtained from a man aged 40-75 years with stage III lung adenocarcinoma. The gene calls are TRBV20-1 and TRBJ2-5; D may be TRBD2 (6 bases). The source was peripheral blood mononuclear cells, collected before any cancer treatment. Written as DNA, the CDR3 is TGCACTAGCGACAGTCAAGAGACCCAGTACTTC. Protein product: CTSDSQETQYF.